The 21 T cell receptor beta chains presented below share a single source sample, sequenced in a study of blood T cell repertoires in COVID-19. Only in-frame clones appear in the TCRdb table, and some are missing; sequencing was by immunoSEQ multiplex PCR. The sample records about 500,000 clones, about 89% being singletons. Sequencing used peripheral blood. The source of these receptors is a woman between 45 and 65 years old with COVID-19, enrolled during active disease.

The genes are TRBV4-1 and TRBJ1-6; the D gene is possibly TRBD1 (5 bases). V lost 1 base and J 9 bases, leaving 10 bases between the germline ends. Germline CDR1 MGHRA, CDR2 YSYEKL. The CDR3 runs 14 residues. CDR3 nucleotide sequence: TGCGCCAGCAGCCAAGTATGGAGGGGTTCACCCCTCCACTTT. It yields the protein CASSQVWRGSPLHF.

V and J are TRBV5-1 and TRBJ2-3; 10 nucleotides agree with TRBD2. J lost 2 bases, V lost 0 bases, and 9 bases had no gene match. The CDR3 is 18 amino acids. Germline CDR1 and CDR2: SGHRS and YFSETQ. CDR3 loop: CASSLAPAGGRNTDTQYF. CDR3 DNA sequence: TGCGCCAGCAGCTTGGCCCCAGCGGGGGGGCGCAACACAGATACGCAGTATTTT. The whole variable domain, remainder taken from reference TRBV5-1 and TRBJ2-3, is KAGVTQTPRYLIKTRGQQVTLSCSPISGHRSVSWYQQTPGQGLQFLFEYFSETQRNKGNFPGRFSGRQFSNSRSEMNVSTLELGDSALYLCASSLAPAGGRNTDTQYFGPGTRLTVL.

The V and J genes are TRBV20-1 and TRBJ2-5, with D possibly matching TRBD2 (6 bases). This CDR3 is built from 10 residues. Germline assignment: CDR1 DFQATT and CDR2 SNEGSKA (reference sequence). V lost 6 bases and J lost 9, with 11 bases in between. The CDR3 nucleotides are TGCAGTGCCGGCACGGGGGCCCAGTACTTC. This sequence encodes CSAGTGAQYF.

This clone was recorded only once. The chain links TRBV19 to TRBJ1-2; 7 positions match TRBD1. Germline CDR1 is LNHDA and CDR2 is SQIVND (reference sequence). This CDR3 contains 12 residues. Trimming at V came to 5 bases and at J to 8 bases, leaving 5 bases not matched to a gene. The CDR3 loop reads CASSQSGGGYTF. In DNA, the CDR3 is TGTGCCAGTAGTCAATCAGGGGGAGGCTACACCTTC.

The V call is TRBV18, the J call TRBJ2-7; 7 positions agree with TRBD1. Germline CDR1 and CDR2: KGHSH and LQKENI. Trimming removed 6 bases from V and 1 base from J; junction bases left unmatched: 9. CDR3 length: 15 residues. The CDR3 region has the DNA TGTGCCAGCTCCTTTGACCCCAGGGGGTCCTACGAGCAGTACTTC. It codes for CASSFDPRGSYEQYF.

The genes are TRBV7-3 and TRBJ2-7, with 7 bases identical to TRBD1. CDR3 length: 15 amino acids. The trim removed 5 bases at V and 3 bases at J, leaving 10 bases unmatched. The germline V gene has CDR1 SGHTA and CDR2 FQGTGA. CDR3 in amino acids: CASSTQTGPNYEQYF. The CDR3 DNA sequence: TGTGCCAGCAGCACCCAGACAGGGCCTAACTACGAGCAGTACTTC.

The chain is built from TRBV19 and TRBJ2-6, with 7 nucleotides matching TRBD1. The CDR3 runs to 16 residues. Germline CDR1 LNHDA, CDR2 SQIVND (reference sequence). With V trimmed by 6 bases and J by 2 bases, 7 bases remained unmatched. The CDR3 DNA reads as TGTGCCAGTAGCCTTGACAGGGCCCCTGGGGCCAACGTCCTGACTTTC. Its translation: CASSLDRAPGANVLTF. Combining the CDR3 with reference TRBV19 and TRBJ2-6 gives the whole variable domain DGGITQSPKYLFRKEGQNVTLSCEQNLNHDAMYWYRQDPGQGLRLIYYSQIVNDFQKGDIAEGYSVSREKKESFPLTVTSAQKNPTAFYLCASSLDRAPGANVLTFGAGSRLTVL.

The CDR3 nucleotides are TGTGCCAGTAGTTCCTATCCCTCACCCGACAACCGACCCCAGCATTTT. This encodes CASSSYPSPDNRPQHF. The chain combines TRBV19 with TRBJ1-5, with D unclear. The CDR3 totals 16 residues. Germline CDR1 LNHDA, CDR2 SQIVND (reference sequence). V lost 5 bases and J 10 bases, leaving 24 bases between the germline ends.

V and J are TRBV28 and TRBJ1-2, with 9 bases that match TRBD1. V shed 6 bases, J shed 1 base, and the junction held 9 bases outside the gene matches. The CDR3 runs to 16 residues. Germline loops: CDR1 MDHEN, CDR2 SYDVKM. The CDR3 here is CASSAPGQGSNYGYTF. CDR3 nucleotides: TGTGCCAGCAGCGCCCCAGGACAGGGGAGTAACTATGGCTACACCTTC.

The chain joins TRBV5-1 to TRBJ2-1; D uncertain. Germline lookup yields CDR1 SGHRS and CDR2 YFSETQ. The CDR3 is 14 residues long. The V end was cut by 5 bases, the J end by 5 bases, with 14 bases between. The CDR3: CASRRSLRDNEQFF. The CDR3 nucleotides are TGCGCCAGCAGGCGTAGTCTCCGGGACAATGAGCAGTTCTTC. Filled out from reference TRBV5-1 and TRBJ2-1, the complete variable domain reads KAGVTQTPRYLIKTRGQQVTLSCSPISGHRSVSWYQQTPGQGLQFLFEYFSETQRNKGNFPGRFSGRQFSNSRSEMNVSTLELGDSALYLCASRRSLRDNEQFFGPGTRLTVL.

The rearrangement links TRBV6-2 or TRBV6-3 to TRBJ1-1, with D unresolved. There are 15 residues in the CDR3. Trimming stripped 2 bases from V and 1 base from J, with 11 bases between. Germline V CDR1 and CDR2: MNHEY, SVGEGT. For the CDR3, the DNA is TGTGCCAGCAGTTACCGCCGGGGTGAGAACACTGAAGCTTTCTTT. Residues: CASSYRRGENTEAFF.

The CDR3 DNA reads TGTGCCAGCAGTTACTCGTTACAGGGGGCCAAGACCCAGTACTTC. Its protein product is CASSYSLQGAKTQYF. This chain joins TRBV6-5 and TRBJ2-5; 9 bases match TRBD1. V shed 0 bases, J shed 6 bases, and the junction held 5 bases outside the gene matches. CDR3 length: 15 amino acids. Looked up from germline, CDR1 is MNHEY and CDR2 is SVGAGI.

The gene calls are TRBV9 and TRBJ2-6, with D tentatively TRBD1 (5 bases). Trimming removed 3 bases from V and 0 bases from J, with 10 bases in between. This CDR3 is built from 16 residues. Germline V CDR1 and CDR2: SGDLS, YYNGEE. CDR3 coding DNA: TGTGCCAGCAGCGCAGGACACCGCTCTGGGGCCAACGTCCTGACTTTC. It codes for CASSAGHRSGANVLTF.

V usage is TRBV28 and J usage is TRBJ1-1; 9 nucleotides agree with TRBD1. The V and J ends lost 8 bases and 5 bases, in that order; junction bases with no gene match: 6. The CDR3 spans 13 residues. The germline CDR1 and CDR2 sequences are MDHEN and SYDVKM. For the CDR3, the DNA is TGTGCCAGCGGGTACAGGGGGCGAACTGAAGCTTTCTTT. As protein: CASGYRGRTEAFF.

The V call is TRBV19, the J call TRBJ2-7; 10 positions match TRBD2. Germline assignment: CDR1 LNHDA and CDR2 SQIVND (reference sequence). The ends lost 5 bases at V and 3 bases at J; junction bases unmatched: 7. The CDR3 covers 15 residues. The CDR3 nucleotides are TGTGCCAGTAGTTCGGAGGCTAGCGGGGGCTACGAGCAGTACTTC. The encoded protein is CASSSEASGGYEQYF. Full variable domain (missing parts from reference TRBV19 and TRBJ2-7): DGGITQSPKYLFRKEGQNVTLSCEQNLNHDAMYWYRQDPGQGLRLIYYSQIVNDFQKGDIAEGYSVSREKKESFPLTVTSAQKNPTAFYLCASSSEASGGYEQYFGPGTRLTVT.

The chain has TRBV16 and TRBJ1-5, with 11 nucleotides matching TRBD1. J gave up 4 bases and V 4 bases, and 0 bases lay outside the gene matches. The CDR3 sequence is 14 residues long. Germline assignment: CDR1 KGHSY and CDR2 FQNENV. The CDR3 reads CASSRDRGNQPQHF. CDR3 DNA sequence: TGTGCCAGCAGCCGGGACAGGGGGAATCAGCCCCAGCATTTT.

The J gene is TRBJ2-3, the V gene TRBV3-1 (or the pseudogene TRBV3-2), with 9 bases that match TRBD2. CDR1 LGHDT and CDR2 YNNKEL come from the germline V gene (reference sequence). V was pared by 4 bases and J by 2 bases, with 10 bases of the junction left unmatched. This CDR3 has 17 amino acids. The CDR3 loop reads CASSRNVAGEFTDTQYF. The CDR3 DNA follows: TGTGCCAGCAGCCGGAATGTAGCGGGGGAATTCACAGATACGCAGTATTTT.

The CDR3 loop reads CASSFTWGGQNNYGYTF. The CDR3 DNA reads TGTGCCAGCAGTTTTACTTGGGGGGGTCAGAATAACTATGGCTACACCTTC. This chain links TRBV27 with TRBJ1-2; TRBD1 might be the D (5 bases). V gave up 3 bases and J gave up 1 base, with 18 bases separating them. Germline V CDR1 and CDR2: MNHEY, SMNVEV (reference sequence). This CDR3 region has 17 residues.

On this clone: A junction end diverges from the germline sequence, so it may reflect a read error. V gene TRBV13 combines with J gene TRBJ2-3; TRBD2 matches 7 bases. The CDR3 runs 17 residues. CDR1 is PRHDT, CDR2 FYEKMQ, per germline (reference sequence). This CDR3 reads CASSLGWEGLSTDTQYF. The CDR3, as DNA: TGTGCCAGCAGCCTAGGGTGGGAGGGACTTAGCACAGATACGCAGTATTTT. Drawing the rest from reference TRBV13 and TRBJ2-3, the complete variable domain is AAGVIQSPRHLIKEKRETATLKCYPIPRHDTVYWYQQGPGQDPQFLISFYEKMQSDKGSIPDRFSAQQFSDYHSELNMSSLELGDSALYFCASSLGWEGLSTDTQYFGPGTRLTVL.

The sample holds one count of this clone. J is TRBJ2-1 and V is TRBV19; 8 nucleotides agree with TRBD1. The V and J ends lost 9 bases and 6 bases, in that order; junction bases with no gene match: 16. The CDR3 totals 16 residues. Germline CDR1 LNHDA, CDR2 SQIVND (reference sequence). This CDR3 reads CARLSLWDRSPNEQFF. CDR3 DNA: TGTGCCAGACTCTCCCTCTGGGACAGGTCTCCCAATGAGCAGTTCTTC.

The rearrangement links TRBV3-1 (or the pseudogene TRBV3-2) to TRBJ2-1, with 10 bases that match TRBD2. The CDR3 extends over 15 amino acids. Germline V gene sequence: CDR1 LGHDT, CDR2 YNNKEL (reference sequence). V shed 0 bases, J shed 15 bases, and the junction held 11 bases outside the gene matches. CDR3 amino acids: CASSQEPSGGPGGFF. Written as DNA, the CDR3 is TGTGCCAGCAGCCAAGAGCCTAGCGGGGGCCCGGGGGGGTTCTTC.